A single sample is the source of the 18 T cell receptor beta chains below, sequenced in a study of beta chain features in type 1 diabetes. General study findings and limits: Among patients with Type 1 diabetes, TCRB CDR3s were moderately but significantly shorter in every one of the four CD4+ subsets.

Their antigen targets remain unknown. Reverse transcription of all isolated RNA meant that expressed TCRB transcripts were sequenced. Sequencing used immunoSEQ multiplex PCR; TCRdb keeps in-frame clones, though not all of them. The sample carries around 710,000 clones, around 12% recorded once. Sequencing input: naive CD4+ T cells from blood. Receptors were obtained from a man aged 30-40 years with type 1 diabetes.

On this clone itself: Other DNA sequences in this specimen translate into the identical CDR3. The chain joins TRBV2 to TRBJ2-2; 9 bases line up with TRBD2. CDR1 is SNHLY and CDR2 is FYNNEI in the germline V gene. There are 15 residues in the CDR3. V dropped 6 bases and J dropped 1; count of bases not matched to a gene: 3. The CDR3 nucleotides are TGTGCCAGCAGCGGTAGCGGGGGGAACACCGGGGAGCTGTTTTTT. It is translated as CASSGSGGNTGELFF.

For this clone: The DNA is left out, because the CDR3 cannot be placed on it with certainty; the CDR3 is given as TCRdb lists it. The gene calls are TRBV27 and TRBJ2-7; TRBD1 is the table's D call, not checked against the DNA. Germline CDR1 reads MNHEY; CDR2 reads SMNVEV (reference sequence). The CDR3 numbers 17 amino acids, ends counted. The chain's CDR3 is CASSSSGQDPLSYEQYF.

This clone was detected only a few times. The rearrangement joins TRBV19 to TRBJ2-7, with 9 nucleotides matching TRBD1. The germline CDR1 and CDR2 sequences are LNHDA and SQIVND (reference sequence). The trim removed 6 bases at V and 5 bases at J, leaving 8 bases unmatched. This CDR3 has 14 residues. The CDR3 DNA follows: TGTGCCAGTAGGGCGGGACAGGGAGGCCACGAGCAGTACTTC. Translating it yields CASRAGQGGHEQYF.

The V gene is TRBV7-9, the J gene TRBJ2-5; TRBD2 agrees at 8 bases. Germline V lookup: CDR1 SEHNR, CDR2 FQNEAQ (reference sequence). Trimming cost V 5 bases and J 3 bases; bases outside gene matches: 14. The CDR3 is 17 amino acids. DNA for the CDR3: TGTGCCAGCAGCCCTGGTCGGGGTAGCGGGGTGGAAGAGACCCAGTACTTC. Protein product: CASSPGRGSGVEETQYF.

V is TRBV7-9 and J is TRBJ2-1, with 8 bases identical to TRBD2. Per germline, CDR1 SEHNR and CDR2 FQNEAQ (reference sequence). The CDR3 consists of 15 residues. V lost 1 base and J lost 8; bases outside the gene matches: 7. The DNA for the CDR3 is TGTGCCAGCAGCTTAGGGACTAGCTCTGGGGATGAGCAGTTCTTC. This codes for CASSLGTSSGDEQFF.

There are a few counts of this clone. The chain recombines TRBV2 with TRBJ1-1; possible D gene TRBD1, 6 bases. Germline CDR1 is SNHLY and CDR2 is FYNNEI. The V gene lost 8 bases and the J gene lost 6 bases, with 19 bases spanning the gap. The CDR3 covers 14 residues. In nucleotides, the CDR3 is TGTGCCAGCCTGGCGGGGCAGGGGCGCTCTGAAGCTTTCTTT. This sequence encodes CASLAGQGRSEAFF.

The rearrangement links TRBV2 to TRBJ2-6, with D possibly being TRBD1 or TRBD2 (5 bases each). Germline lookup yields CDR1 SNHLY and CDR2 FYNNEI. V lost 3 bases and J 5 bases, leaving 17 bases between the germline ends. This CDR3 has 17 amino acids. In DNA form, the CDR3 reads TGTGCCAGCAGTGATAGGCAACGGGGCTGGTGGGCCAACGTCCTGACTTTC. It encodes CASSDRQRGWWANVLTF.

This clone has a handful of counts. The CDR3 DNA sequence: TGCAGCGTTGCTTTGGGACAGTACTACGAGCAGTACTTC. It codes for CSVALGQYYEQYF. This sequence joins TRBV29-1 and TRBJ2-7, with 7 bases identical to TRBD1. From germline, CDR1 is SQVTM and CDR2 ANQGSEA. CDR3 length: 13 residues. Unmatched junction bases numbered 6, after V lost 4 bases and J lost 3 bases.

V and J are TRBV9 and TRBJ1-2; 7 bases line up with TRBD1. V lost 4 bases to trimming and J lost 3 bases; unmatched junction nucleotides: 9. The CDR3 spans 15 residues. Germline lookup yields CDR1 SGDLS and CDR2 YYNGEE. The CDR3, as DNA: TGTGCCAGCAGCTCGGCGAGGGGGCCGCACTATGGCTACACCTTC. Its protein product is CASSSARGPHYGYTF.

V is TRBV30 and J is TRBJ2-7, with D unresolved. The germline CDR1 and CDR2 sequences are GTSNPN and SVGIG (reference sequence). V lost 7 bases to trimming and J lost 2 bases, with 0 bases between them. This CDR3 is 8 amino acids long. The CDR3 is CASYEQYF. CDR3 in DNA: TGTGCCTCCTACGAGCAGTACTTC.

The chain carries TRBV9 and TRBJ2-4; D remains unclear. The CDR3 contains 12 residues. Germline-derived CDR1 and CDR2 are SGDLS and YYNGEE. Trimming removed 4 bases at V and 7 bases at J, with 9 bases between. The CDR3 loop reads CASSYPGNIQYF. In nucleotides, the CDR3 is TGTGCCAGCAGCTACCCAGGCAACATTCAGTACTTC.

There are a few counts of this clone. The V gene is TRBV7-8, the J gene TRBJ1-2; a weak D match, TRBD1 (6 bases). Germline assignment: CDR1 SGHVS and CDR2 FQNEAQ. This CDR3 contains 13 residues. Trimming shortened V by 2 bases and J by 3 bases, and 7 bases separated the two germline ends. The CDR3 loop reads CASSLRGDYGYTF. CDR3 nucleotides: TGTGCCAGCAGCTTAAGGGGGGACTATGGCTACACCTTC.

This clone was seen a handful of times. The chain combines TRBV4-3 with TRBJ1-6; D is unresolved. Germline CDR1 and CDR2: LGHNA and YSLEER. V was pared by 1 base and J by 7 bases, with 20 bases between. This CDR3 is built from 18 residues. In DNA, the CDR3 is TGCGCCAGCAGCCAAGCTCCCGTCGGGGTTCGTTCGAATTCACCCCTCCACTTT. Its translation: CASSQAPVGVRSNSPLHF.

The V gene is TRBV4-2, the J gene TRBJ2-1, with TRBD2 matching over 10 bases. The CDR3 totals 15 residues. Germline assignment: CDR1 LGHNA and CDR2 YNFKEQ. The J segment lost 2 bases and the V segment lost 4 bases, leaving 2 bases of the junction unmatched. The CDR3 protein is CASSLAGGTYNEQFF. CDR3 nucleotide sequence: TGTGCCAGCAGCCTAGCGGGGGGTACCTACAATGAGCAGTTCTTC.

A few counts support this clone. The chain carries TRBV9 and TRBJ2-7; D gene uncertain. Germline CDR1 SGDLS, CDR2 YYNGEE. Trimming left V 2 bases short and J 4 bases short, with 16 bases between. The CDR3 is made up of 15 amino acids. CDR3 sequence (DNA): TGTGCCAGCAGCGTTGATCCGGCGCCTAGGTACGAGCAGTACTTC. This codes for CASSVDPAPRYEQYF.

This clone was counted a few times. The chain couples TRBV19 to TRBJ2-5; maybe TRBD2 (5 bases). V was pared by 3 bases and J by 2 bases, with 10 bases between. The germline gives CDR1 LNHDA, CDR2 SQIVND (reference sequence). The CDR3 runs to 14 residues. The CDR3 nucleotides read TGTGCCAGTAGTATGATGGACTCTCAAGAGACCCAGTACTTC. Translation: CASSMMDSQETQYF.

This clone was seen only a few times. This chain links TRBV19 with TRBJ2-6; possible D gene TRBD1, 5 bases. In germline, CDR1 is LNHDA, CDR2 SQIVND (reference sequence). V was pared by 1 base and J by 3 bases, with 10 bases between. The CDR3 consists of 16 residues. The chain's CDR3 is CASSIGGRDGANVLTF. CDR3 coding DNA: TGTGCCAGTAGTATAGGAGGCAGGGATGGGGCCAACGTCCTGACTTTC.

This clone was seen only a few times. The gene calls are TRBV11-3 and TRBJ2-3; 10 nucleotides agree with TRBD2. The CDR3 runs 16 residues. Germline loops: CDR1 SGHNT, CDR2 YENEEA. The junction had 14 bases not matched to a gene; V was cut back by 5 bases and J by 9 bases. The CDR3 here is CASSRQLAGKGRTQYF. In DNA form, the CDR3 reads TGTGCCAGCAGCCGCCAACTAGCGGGGAAAGGCAGAACGCAGTATTTT.